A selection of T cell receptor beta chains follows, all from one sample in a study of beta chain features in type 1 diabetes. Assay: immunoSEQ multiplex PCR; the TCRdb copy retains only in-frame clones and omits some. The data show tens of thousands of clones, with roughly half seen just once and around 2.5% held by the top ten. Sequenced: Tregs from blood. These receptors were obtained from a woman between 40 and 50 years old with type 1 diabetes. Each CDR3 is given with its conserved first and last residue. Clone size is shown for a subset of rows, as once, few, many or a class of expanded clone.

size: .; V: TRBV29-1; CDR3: CSVPGDEPLETQYF
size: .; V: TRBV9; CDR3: CASSVGEDRGLYEQYF
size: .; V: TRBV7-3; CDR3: CASSLREGEPQHF
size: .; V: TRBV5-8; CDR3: CASSLGGRTSYEQYF
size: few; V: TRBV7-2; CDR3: CASSAGLAGISYEQYF
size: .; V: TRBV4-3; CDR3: CASSQDLAQPQHF
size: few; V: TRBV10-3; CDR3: CAISKGTSGRPDEQFF
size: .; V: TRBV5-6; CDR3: CASSFLGPGSSYEQYF
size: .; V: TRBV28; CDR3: CASSLRPWGDLSYEQYF
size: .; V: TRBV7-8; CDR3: CASSPRETQYF
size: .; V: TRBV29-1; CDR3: CSAYLVTGDEQYF
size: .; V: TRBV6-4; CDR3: CASSVSGGGTGELFF
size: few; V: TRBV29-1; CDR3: CSVGSGSSEQFF